What follows is one T cell receptor (beta chain) and its context. The time point here: baseline pretreatment blood. Treatment defined: 15 Gy SBRT to primary tumor, nephrectomy 4 weeks later. This specimen belongs to a study of radiation and T cells in renal cell carcinoma. Losses at the gene ends were 0 bases for V and 2 bases for J; bases not matched to a gene: 6. The CDR3 sequence is 16 residues long. Germline V lookup: CDR1 SGHDT, CDR2 YYEEEE. Libraries were prepared by immunoSEQ multiplex PCR; TCRdb keeps only in-frame clonotypes and omits some of them. The table lists 150,000 or so clones, 70% to 90% of them singletons.

This sequence originates from a woman in her fifties or sixties with renal cell carcinoma. The chain combines TRBV5-6 with TRBJ2-3; 7 positions agree with TRBD1. This specimen was blood, taken from a patient whose treatment included radiotherapy and nephrectomy. The CDR3 is CASSLATGSSTDTQYF. The CDR3 region has the DNA TGTGCCAGCAGCTTGGCGACAGGGTCCTCCACAGATACGCAGTATTTT.